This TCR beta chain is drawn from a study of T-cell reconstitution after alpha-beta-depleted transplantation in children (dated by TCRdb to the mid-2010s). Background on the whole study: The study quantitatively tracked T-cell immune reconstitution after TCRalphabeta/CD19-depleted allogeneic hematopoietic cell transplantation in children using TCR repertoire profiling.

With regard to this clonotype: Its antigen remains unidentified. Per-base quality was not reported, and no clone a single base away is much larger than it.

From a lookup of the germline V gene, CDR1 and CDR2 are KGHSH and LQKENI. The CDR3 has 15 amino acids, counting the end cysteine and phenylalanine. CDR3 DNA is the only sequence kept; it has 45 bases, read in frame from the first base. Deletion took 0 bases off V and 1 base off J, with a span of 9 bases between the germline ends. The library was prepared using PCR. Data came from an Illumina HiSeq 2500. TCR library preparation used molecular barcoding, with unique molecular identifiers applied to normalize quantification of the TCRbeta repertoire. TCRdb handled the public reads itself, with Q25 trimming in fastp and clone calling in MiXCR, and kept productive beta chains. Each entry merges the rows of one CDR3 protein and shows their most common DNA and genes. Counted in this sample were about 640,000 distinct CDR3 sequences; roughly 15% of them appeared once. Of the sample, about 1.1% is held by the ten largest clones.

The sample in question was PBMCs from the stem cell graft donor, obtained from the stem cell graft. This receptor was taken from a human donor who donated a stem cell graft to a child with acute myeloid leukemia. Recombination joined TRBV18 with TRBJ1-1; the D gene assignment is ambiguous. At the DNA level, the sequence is TGTGCCAGCTCACCACCAAATCAGCAGAACACTGAAGCTTTCTTT. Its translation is CASSPPNQQNTEAFF. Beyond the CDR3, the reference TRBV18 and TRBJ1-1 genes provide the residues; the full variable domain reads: NAGVMQNPRHLVRRRGQEARLRCSPMKGHSHVYWYRQLPEEGLKFMVYLQKENIIDESGMPKERFSAEFPKEGPSILRIQQVVRGDSAAYFCASSPPNQQNTEAFFGQGTRLTVV.